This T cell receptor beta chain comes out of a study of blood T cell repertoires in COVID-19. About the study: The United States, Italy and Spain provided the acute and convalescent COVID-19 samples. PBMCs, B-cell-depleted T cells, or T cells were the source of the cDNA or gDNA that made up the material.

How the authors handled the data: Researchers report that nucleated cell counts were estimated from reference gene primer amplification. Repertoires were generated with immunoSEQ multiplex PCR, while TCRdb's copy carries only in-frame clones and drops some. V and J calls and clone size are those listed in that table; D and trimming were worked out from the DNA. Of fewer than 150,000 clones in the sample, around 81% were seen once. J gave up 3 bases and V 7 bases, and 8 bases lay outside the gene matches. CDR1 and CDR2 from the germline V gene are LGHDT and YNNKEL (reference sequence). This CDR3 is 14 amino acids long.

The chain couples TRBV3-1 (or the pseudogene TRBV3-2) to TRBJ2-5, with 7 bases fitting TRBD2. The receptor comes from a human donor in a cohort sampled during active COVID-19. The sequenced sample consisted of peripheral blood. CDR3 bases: TGTGCCAGCACTGTGGGCGGGGGAGAAGAGACCCAGTACTTC. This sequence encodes CASTVGGGEETQYF.